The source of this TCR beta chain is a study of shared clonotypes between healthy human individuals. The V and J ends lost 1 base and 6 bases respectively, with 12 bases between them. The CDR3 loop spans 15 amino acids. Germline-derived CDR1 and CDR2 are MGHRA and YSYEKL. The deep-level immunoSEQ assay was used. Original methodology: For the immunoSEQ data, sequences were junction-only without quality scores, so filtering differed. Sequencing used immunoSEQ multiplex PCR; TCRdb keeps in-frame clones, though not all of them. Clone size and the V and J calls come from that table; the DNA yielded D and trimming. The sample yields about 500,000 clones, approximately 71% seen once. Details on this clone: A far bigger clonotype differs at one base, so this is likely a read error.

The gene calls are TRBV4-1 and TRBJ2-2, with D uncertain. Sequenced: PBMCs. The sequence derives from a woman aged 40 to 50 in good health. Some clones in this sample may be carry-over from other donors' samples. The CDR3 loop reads CASSQGPRPPGELFF. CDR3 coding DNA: TGCGCCAGCAGCCAAGGACCCAGGCCCCCCGGGGAGCTGTTTTTT.